This TCR beta chain emerged from a study of sequential checkpoint blockade in melanoma. Across the whole study: Arm A got nivolumab then ipilimumab; arm B the reverse, 1:1. Each arm's sequence ended with maintenance nivolumab.

Sample treatment: randomized to nivolumab then ipilimumab (arm A) or the reverse (arm B). None of the patients previously received DNA-damaging chemotherapy. From thawed PBMCs, live CD3+CD8+ cells negative for CD19 and CD56 were sorted. The V end lost 4 bases, the J end lost 1 base, and 14 bases lay between the germline ends. The CDR3 runs 15 residues. Germline values: CDR1 SGHRS, CDR2 YFSETQ. Sequencing used immunoSEQ multiplex PCR; TCRdb keeps in-frame clones, though not all of them. The repertoire holds some 14,000 clones, with approximately 79% as singletons. The rearrangement links TRBV5-1 to TRBJ1-1; D is perhaps TRBD1 (5 bases). The source was CD8+ T cells sorted from blood (inferred from file names), collected from a patient given nivolumab and ipilimumab in sequence. This sequence was found in a human patient with melanoma. Some clones in this sample may be carry-over from other donors' samples. DNA of the CDR3: TGCGCCAGCAGCAAAACCGGGACTGCGAACACTGAAGCTTTCTTT. Translated: CASSKTGTANTEAFF. Variable domain in full (rest from reference TRBV5-1 and TRBJ1-1): KAGVTQTPRYLIKTRGQQVTLSCSPISGHRSVSWYQQTPGQGLQFLFEYFSETQRNKGNFPGRFSGRQFSNSRSEMNVSTLELGDSALYLCASSKTGTANTEAFFGQGTRLTVV.